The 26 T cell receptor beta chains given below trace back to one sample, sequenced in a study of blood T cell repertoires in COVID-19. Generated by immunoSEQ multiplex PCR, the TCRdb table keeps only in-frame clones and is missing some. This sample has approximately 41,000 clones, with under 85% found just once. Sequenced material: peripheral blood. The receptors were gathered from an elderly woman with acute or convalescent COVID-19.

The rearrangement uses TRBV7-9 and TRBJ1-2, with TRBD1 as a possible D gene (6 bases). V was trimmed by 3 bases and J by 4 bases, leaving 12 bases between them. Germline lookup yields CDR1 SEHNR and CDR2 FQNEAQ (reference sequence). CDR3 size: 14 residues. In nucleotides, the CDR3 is TGTGCCAGCAGCTTGACAGGAGGAGGCTATGGCTACACCTTC. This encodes CASSLTGGGYGYTF.

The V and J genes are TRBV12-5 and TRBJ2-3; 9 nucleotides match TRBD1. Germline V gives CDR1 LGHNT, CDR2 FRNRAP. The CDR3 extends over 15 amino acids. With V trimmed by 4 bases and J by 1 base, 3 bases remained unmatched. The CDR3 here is CASGYTGGGTDTQYF. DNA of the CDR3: TGTGCTAGTGGTTACACAGGGGGCGGCACAGATACGCAGTATTTT.

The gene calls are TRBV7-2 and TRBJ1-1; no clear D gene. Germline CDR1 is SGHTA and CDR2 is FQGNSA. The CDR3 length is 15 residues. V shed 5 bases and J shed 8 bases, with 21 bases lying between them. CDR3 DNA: TGTGCCAGCAGCCGCGGTGGATCTCAGAACCGAGAAGCTTTCTTT. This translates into CASSRGGSQNREAFF.

The CDR3 nucleotides read TGCGCCAGCAGCCAAGCAGGGACAGGAAACACCATATATTTT. Residues: CASSQAGTGNTIYF. V and J are TRBV4-1 and TRBJ1-3; maybe TRBD1 (6 bases). Germline V CDR1 and CDR2: MGHRA, YSYEKL. V was trimmed by 1 base and J by 4 bases, leaving 8 bases between them. This CDR3 comprises 14 residues.

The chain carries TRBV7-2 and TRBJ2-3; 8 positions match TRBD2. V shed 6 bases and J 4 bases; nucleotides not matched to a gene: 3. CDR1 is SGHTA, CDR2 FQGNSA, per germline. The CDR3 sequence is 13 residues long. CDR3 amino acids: CASSYGGADTQYF. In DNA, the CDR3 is TGTGCCAGCAGTTACGGGGGGGCAGATACGCAGTATTTT.

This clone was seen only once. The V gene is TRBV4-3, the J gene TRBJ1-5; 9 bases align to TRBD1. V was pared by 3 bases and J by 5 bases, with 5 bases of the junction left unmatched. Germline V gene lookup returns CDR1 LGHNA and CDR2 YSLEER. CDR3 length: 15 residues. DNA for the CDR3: TGCGCCAGCAGCCAGGGTTGGACAGGGGATCAGCCCCAGCATTTT. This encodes CASSQGWTGDQPQHF.

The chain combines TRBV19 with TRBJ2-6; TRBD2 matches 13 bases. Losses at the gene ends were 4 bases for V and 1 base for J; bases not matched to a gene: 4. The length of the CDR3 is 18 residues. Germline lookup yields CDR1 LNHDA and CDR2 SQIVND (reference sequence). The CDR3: CASSKQTSGGSGANVLTF. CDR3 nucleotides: TGTGCCAGTAGTAAACAGACTAGCGGGGGGTCTGGGGCCAACGTCCTGACTTTC.

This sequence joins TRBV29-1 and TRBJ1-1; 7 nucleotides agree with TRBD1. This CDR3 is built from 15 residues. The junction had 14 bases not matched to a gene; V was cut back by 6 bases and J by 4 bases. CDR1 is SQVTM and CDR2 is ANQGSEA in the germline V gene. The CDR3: CSVQTGPVGSTEAFF. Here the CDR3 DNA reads TGCAGCGTCCAGACAGGGCCGGTCGGGAGCACTGAAGCTTTCTTT. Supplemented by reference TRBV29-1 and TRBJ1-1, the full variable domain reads SAVISQKPSRDICQRGTSLTIQCQVDSQVTMMFWYRQQPGQSLTLIATANQGSEATYESGFVIDKFPISRPNLTFSTLTVSNMSPEDSSIYLCSVQTGPVGSTEAFFGQGTRLTVV.

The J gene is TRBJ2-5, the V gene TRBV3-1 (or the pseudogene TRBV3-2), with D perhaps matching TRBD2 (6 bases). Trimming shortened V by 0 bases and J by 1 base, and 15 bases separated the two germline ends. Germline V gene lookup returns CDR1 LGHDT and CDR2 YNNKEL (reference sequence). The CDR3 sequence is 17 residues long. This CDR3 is CASSQEWRGTLQETQYF. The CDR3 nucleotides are TGTGCCAGCAGCCAAGAGTGGCGCGGGACCCTCCAAGAGACCCAGTACTTC.

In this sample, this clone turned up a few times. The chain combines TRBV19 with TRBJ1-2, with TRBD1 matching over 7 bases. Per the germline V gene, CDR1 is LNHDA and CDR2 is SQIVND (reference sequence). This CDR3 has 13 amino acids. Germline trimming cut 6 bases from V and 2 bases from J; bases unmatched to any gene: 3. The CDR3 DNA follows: TGTGCCAGTAGGACGGGACAGAACTATGGCTACACCTTC. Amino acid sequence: CASRTGQNYGYTF.

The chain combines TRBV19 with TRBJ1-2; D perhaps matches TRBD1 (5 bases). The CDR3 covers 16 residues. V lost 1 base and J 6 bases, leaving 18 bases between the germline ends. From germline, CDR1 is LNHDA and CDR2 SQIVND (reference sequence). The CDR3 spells CASSIGGNWGPNGYTF. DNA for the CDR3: TGTGCCAGTAGTATAGGGGGCAACTGGGGCCCCAATGGCTACACCTTC.

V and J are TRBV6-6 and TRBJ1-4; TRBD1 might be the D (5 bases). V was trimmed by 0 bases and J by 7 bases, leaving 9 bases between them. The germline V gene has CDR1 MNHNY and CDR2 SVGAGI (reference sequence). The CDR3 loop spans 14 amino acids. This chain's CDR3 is CASSYSRGGEKLFF. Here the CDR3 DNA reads TGTGCCAGCAGTTACTCTCGGGGGGGTGAAAAACTGTTTTTT.

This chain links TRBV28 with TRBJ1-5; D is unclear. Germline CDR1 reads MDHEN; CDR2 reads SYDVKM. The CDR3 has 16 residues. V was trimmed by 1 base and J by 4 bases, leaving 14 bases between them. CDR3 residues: CASSLYRRSFNQPQHF. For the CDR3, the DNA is TGTGCCAGCAGTTTATACAGACGAAGTTTTAATCAGCCCCAGCATTTT.

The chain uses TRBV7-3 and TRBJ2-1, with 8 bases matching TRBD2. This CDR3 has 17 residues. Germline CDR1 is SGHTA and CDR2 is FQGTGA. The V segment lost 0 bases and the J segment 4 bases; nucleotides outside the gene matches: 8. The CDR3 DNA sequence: TGTGCCAGCAGCTTAACGAATCCGGGACTAGGATACAATGAGCAGTTCTTC. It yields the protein CASSLTNPGLGYNEQFF.

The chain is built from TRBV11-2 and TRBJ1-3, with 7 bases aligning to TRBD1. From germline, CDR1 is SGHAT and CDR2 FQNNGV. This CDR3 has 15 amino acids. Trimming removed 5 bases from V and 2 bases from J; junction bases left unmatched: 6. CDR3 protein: CASSRSTGPGNTIYF. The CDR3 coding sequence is TGTGCCAGCAGCCGATCGACAGGGCCTGGAAACACCATATATTTT.

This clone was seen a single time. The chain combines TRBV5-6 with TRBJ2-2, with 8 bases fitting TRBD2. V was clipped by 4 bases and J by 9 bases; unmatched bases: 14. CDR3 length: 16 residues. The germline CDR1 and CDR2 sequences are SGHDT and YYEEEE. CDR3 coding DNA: TGTGCCAGCAGCATGTACGGGGGGGCTCCTGACCGGGAGCTGTTTTTT. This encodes CASSMYGGAPDRELFF.

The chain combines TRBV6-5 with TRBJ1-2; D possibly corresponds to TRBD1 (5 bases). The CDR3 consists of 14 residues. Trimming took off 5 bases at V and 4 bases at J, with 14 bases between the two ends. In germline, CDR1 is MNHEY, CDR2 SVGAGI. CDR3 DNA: TGTGCCAGCAGTCTACGACAGTGGGGCTATGGCTACACCTTC. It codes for CASSLRQWGYGYTF.

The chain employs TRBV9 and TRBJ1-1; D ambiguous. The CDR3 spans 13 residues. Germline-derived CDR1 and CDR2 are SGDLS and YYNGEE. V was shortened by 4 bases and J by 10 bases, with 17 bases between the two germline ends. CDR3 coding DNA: TGTGCCAGCAGCCCAAGTACGAACTCGGGAGCTTTCTTT. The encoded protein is CASSPSTNSGAFF.

CDR3 loop: CASSGRDSYNYGYTF. CDR3 coding DNA: TGTGCCAGCAGCGGCCGGGACAGCTATAACTATGGCTACACCTTC. The chain uses TRBV7-2 and TRBJ1-2; 7 positions match TRBD1. The CDR3 is made up of 15 amino acids. The V and J ends lost 5 bases and 1 base, in that order; junction bases with no gene match: 7. Looked up from germline, CDR1 is SGHTA and CDR2 is FQGNSA.

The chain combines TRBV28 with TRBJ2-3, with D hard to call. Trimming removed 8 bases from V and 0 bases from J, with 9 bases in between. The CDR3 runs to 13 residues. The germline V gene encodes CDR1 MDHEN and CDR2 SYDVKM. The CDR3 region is CASSQASTDTQYF. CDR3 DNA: TGTGCCAGCTCCCAGGCGAGCACAGATACGCAGTATTTT.

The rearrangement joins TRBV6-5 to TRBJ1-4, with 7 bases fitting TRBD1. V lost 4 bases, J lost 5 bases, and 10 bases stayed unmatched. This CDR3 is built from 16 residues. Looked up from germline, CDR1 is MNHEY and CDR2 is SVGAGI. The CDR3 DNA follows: TGTGCCAGCAGTTCCCTCCACAGGGGAAACAATGAAAAACTGTTTTTT. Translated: CASSSLHRGNNEKLFF.

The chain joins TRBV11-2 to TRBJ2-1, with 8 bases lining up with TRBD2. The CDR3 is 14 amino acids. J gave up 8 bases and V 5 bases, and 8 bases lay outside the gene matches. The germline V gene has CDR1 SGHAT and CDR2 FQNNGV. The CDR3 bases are TGTGCCAGCAGCCTCGGACTAGCTAACGATGAGCAGTTCTTC. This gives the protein CASSLGLANDEQFF.

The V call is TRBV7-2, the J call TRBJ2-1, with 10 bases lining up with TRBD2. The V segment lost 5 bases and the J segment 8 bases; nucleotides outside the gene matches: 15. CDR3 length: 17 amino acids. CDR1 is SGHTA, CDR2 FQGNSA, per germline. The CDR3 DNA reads TGTGCCAGCAGCCGGGCGGTAAAGCGGGGGGGATACGATGAGCAGTTCTTC. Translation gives CASSRAVKRGGYDEQFF.

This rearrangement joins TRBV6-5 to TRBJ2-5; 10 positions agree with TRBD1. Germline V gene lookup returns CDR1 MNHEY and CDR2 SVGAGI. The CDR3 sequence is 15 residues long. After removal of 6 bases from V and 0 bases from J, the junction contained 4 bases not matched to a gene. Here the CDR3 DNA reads TGTGCCAGCAGCTTGGACAGGGGGTACCAAGAGACCCAGTACTTC. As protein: CASSLDRGYQETQYF.

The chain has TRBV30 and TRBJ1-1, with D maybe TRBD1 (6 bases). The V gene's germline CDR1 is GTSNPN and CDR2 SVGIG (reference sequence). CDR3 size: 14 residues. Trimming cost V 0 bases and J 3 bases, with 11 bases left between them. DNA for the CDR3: TGTGCCTGGAGTGTACCAGGGGCAGACACTGAAGCTTTCTTT. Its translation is CAWSVPGADTEAFF.

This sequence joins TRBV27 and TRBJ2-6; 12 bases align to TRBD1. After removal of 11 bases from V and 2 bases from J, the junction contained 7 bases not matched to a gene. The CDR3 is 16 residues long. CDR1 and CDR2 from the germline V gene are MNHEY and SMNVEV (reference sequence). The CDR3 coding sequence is TGTGCCGCAAGCGGGACAGGGGGCGCTGGGGCCAACGTCCTGACTTTC. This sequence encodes CAASGTGGAGANVLTF. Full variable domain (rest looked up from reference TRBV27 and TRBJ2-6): EAQVTQNPRYLITVTGKKLTVTCSQNMNHEYMSWYRQDPGLGLRQIYYSMNVEVTDKGDVPEGYKVSRKEKRNFPLILESPSPNQTSLYFCAASGTGGAGANVLTFGAGSRLTVL.